This T cell receptor beta chain appears in the sequencing data of a study of blood T cell repertoires in COVID-19. This clone was recorded a few times. The protocol was immunoSEQ multiplex PCR, while the TCRdb copy is restricted to in-frame clones and leaves out a portion. This table has 40,000 to 45,000 clones, around 70% appearing once. Sequenced input: peripheral blood. The clonotype originates from a man at least 80 years old with acute or convalescent COVID-19.

CDR3 sequence: CASSPRTGGPTDTQYF. The CDR3 DNA sequence: TGCGCCAGCAGTCCAAGGACAGGGGGCCCCACAGATACGCAGTATTTT. The chain is built from TRBV5-1 and TRBJ2-3; 11 positions match TRBD1. Germline assignment: CDR1 SGHRS and CDR2 YFSETQ. The CDR3 is made up of 16 amino acids. The junction had 7 bases not matched to a gene; V was cut back by 5 bases and J by 2 bases.